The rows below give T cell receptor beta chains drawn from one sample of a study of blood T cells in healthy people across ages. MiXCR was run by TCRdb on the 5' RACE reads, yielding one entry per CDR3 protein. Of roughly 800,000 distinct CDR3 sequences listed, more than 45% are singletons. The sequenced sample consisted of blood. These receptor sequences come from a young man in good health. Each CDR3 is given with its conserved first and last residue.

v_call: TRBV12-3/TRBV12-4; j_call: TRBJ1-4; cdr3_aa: CASSLVEGSEKLFF
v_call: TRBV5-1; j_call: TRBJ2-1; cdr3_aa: CASSFSPSGDNEQFF
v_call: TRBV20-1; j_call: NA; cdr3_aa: CSAPNPLVETQYF
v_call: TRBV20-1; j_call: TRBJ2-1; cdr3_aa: CSAPGLAALNYNEQFF
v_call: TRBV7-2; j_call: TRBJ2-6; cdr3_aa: CASSLAAPGANVLTF
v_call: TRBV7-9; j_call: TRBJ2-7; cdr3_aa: CASSLATSGNHEQYF
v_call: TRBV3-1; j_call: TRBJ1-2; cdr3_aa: CASSREGADYGYTF
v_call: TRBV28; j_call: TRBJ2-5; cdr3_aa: CASSSDRHKQETQYF
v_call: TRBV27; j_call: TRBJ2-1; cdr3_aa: CASSFGGYYNEQFF
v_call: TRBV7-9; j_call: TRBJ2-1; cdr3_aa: CASSSLAGGSAEQFF
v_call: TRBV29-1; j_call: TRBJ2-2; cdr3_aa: CSVERREGVIGELFF
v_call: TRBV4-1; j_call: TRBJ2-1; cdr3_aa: CASSPRGSGGASYNEQFF
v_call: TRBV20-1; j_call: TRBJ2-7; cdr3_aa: CSAHLSRFPYYEQYF
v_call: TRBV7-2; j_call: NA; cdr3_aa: CASSPSSGTGGETQYF
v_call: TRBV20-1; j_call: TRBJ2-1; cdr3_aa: CSARPGGGDEQFF
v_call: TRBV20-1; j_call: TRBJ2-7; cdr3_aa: CSARGVDKRQMYLNEQYF
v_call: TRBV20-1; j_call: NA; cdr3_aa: CSATGGTDYEQYF
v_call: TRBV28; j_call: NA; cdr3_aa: CASRSPGIYEQYF
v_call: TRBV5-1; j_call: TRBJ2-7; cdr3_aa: CASRSETGPYYEQYF
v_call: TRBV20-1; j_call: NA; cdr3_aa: CSANEGGKIYEQYF
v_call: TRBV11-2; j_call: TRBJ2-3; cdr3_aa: CASRAGGNTDTQYF
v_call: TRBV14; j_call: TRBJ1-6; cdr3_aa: CASSQPGIPLHF
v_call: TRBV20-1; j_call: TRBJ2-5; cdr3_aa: CSALLSWETQYF
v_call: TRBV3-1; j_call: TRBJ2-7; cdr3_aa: CASSQDPGHSYEQYF
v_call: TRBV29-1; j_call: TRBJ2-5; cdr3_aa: CSVWDNEQYF
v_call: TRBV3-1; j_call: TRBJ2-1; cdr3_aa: CASSQPPGGYNKQFF
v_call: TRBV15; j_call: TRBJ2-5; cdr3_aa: CATSRPGAGETQYF
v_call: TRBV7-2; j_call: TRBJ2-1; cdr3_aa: CASSLDRQTHNEQFF
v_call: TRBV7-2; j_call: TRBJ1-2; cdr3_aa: CASSLNARGAGYTF
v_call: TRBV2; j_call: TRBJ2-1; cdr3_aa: CASRWGNNEQFF
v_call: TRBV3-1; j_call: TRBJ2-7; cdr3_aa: CASSLKRYAYEQYF
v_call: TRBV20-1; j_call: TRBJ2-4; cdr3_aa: CSATMGGPLTKNIQYF
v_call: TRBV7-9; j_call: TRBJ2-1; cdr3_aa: CASSLATGVGSYNEQFF
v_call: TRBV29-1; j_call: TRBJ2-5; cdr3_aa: CSVPKGTSMPSWETQYF
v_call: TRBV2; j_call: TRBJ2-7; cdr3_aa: CASSETVFRYEQYF
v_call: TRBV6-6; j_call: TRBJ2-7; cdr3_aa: CASRAGSGTSYNEQYF
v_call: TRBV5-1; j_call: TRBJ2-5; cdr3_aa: CASSSGRGIQETQYF
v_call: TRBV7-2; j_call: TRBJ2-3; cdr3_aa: CASGGLAGITDTQYF
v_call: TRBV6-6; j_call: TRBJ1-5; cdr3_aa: CASSYSRGLNQPQHF
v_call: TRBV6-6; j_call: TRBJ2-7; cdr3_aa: CASCVGRGTIYEQYF
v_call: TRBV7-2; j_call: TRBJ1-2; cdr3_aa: CASSLERDYGYTF
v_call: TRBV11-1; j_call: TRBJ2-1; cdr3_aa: CASSAGTRAYNEQFF
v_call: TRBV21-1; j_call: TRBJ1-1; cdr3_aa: CASTAANRDTDRGETEAFF
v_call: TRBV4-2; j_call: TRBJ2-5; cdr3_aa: CASSQDTPRGETQYF
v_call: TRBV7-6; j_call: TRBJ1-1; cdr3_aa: CASSPGAGLQAFF
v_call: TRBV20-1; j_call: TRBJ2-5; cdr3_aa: CSASVGGETQYF
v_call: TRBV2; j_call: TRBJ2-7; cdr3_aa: CASRRLAGVYEQYF
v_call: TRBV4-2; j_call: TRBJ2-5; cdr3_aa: CASSRVPQGETQYF
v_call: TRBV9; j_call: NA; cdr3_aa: CASSVEPSGNSGETQYF
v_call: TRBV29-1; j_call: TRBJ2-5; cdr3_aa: CSVDQSQGTSISETQYF
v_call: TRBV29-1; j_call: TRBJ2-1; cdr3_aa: CSVDQQGISYNEQFF
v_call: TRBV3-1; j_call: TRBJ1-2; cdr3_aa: CASSQAAYGYTF
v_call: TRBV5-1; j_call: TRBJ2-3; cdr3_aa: CASSPAGQVRDTQYF